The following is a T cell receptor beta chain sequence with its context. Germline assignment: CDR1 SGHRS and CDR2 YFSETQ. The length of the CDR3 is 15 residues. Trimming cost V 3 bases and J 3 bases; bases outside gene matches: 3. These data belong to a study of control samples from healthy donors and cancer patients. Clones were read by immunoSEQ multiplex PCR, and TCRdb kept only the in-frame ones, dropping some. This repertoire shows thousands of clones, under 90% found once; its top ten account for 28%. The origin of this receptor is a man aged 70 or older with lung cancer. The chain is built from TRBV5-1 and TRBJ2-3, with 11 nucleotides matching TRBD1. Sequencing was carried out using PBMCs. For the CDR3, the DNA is TGCGCCAGCAGCTACGGGACAGGGGGTACAGATACGCAGTATTTT. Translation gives CASSYGTGGTDTQYF. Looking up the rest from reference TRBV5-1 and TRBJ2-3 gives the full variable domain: KAGVTQTPRYLIKTRGQQVTLSCSPISGHRSVSWYQQTPGQGLQFLFEYFSETQRNKGNFPGRFSGRQFSNSRSEMNVSTLELGDSALYLCASSYGTGGTDTQYFGPGTRLTVL.